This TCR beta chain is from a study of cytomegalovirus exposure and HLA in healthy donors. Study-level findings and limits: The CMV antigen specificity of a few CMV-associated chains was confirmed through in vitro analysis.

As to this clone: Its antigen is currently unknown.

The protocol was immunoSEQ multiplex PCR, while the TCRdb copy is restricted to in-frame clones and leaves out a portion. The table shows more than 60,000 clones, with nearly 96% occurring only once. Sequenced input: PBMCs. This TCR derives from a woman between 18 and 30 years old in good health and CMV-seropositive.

In DNA, the CDR3 is TGTGCCACCAGCAGAGCCGTCTCCTACAATGAGCAGTTCTTC. Protein product: CATSRAVSYNEQFF. The chain uses TRBV15 and TRBJ2-1; no firm D call. This CDR3 contains 14 residues. Trimming took 1 base from V and 0 from J, leaving 4 bases between them. The germline CDR1 and CDR2 sequences are LNHNV and YYDKDF (reference sequence).